The 15 T cell receptor beta chains below all came from one sample that was sequenced in a study of vaccination effects on CD4 cells after COVID-19. Here immunoSEQ multiplex PCR was the method, and the copy in TCRdb shows in-frame clones only, minus some. The table records some 19,000 clones, roughly four fifths of them present only once. Their cognate antigens are unknown. Antigen-specific CD4+ T cells expanded by the ViraFEST assay with viral peptide pools were then sequenced. Isolation of CD4+ T cells took place after 10 days of culture. This person caught SARS-CoV-2 sometime from March to December 2020, and PCR testing confirmed the infection. The input for sequencing was CD4+ T cells from PBMCs cultured with a peptide pool, taken before COVID-19 vaccination. The receptors come from a human donor who had a prior SARS-CoV-2 infection.

This clone was picked up one time. The V and J genes are TRBV4-1 and TRBJ2-5; D is unresolved. The CDR3 loop spans 15 amino acids. The germline CDR1 and CDR2 sequences are MGHRA and YSYEKL. V gave up 0 bases and J gave up 2 bases, with 10 bases separating them. The CDR3 region is CASSQDLSGQETQYF. CDR3 nucleotide sequence: TGCGCCAGCAGCCAAGATCTGTCAGGACAAGAGACCCAGTACTTC.

This chain connects TRBV27 to TRBJ1-1; D unresolved. V was clipped by 3 bases and J by 7 bases, with 9 bases between them. The V gene's germline CDR1 is MNHEY and CDR2 SMNVEV (reference sequence). This CDR3 has 12 amino acids. In nucleotides, the CDR3 is TGTGCCAGCAGTTTCCATTTAGGTGAAGCTTTCTTT. Its protein product is CASSFHLGEAFF.

This clone was found a few times. The J gene is TRBJ2-7, the V gene TRBV9, with D possibly being TRBD1 or TRBD2 (5 bases each). Between the trimmed V and J ends, which lost 0 bases and 0 bases, there was a span of 13 bases. The CDR3 length is 16 residues. CDR1 is SGDLS, CDR2 YYNGEE, per germline. DNA of the CDR3: TGTGCCAGCAGCGTAGCCTATGGGGACCACTCCTACGAGCAGTACTTC. The encoded protein is CASSVAYGDHSYEQYF.

The V gene is TRBV15, the J gene TRBJ2-1, with D unresolved. V shed 1 base and J shed 9 bases, with 13 bases lying between them. Per the germline V gene, CDR1 is LNHNV and CDR2 is YYDKDF (reference sequence). The CDR3 is 14 amino acids. The CDR3 bases are TGTGCCACCAGCAGAGCTCTAGATCCAGCTGAGCAGTTCTTC. It is translated as CATSRALDPAEQFF.

The rearrangement joins TRBV18 to TRBJ2-5; 7 bases are shared with TRBD2. V lost 1 base, J lost 2 bases, and 4 bases stayed unmatched. The CDR3 extends over 15 amino acids. Germline V lookup: CDR1 KGHSH, CDR2 LQKENI. The CDR3 region is CASSPLAGLQETQYF. CDR3 DNA: TGTGCCAGCTCACCACTAGCGGGCCTTCAAGAGACCCAGTACTTC.

This chain uses TRBV2 with TRBJ1-5; no definite D call. The CDR3 sequence is 16 residues long. The germline CDR1 and CDR2 sequences are SNHLY and FYNNEI. Trimming cost V 3 bases and J 6 bases, with 18 bases left between them. The CDR3: CASSDRFIGSGQPQHF. The CDR3 DNA sequence: TGTGCCAGCAGTGACAGGTTTATAGGTTCGGGTCAGCCCCAGCATTTT.

This clone was counted only a few times. The chain carries TRBV12-3 or TRBV12-4 and TRBJ1-6; D call uncertain. The CDR3 spans 12 residues. The V gene lost 2 bases and the J gene lost 8 bases, with 4 bases spanning the gap. The CDR3 DNA is TGTGCCAGCAGTTTATTCTATTCACCCCTCCACTTT. Translated: CASSLFYSPLHF.

In this sample, this clone turned up a few times. V usage is TRBV6-5 and J usage is TRBJ1-1; D unclear. The CDR3 consists of 13 residues. The germline V and J ends were trimmed by 6 bases and 1 base, with 9 bases remaining between them. CDR1 MNHEY and CDR2 SVGAGI come from the germline V gene. CDR3 sequence (DNA): TGTGCCAGCAGCGTAACACGGAACACTGAAGCTTTCTTT. Its translation: CASSVTRNTEAFF.

This chain uses TRBV7-3 with TRBJ2-2, with a possible D match to TRBD1 (6 bases). Trimming took 5 bases from V and 1 from J, leaving 14 bases between them. Germline assignment: CDR1 SGHTA and CDR2 FQGTGA. The CDR3 consists of 16 residues. The CDR3 DNA is TGTGCCAGCAGCCCGCAGGACAGCCGGAACACCGGGGAGCTGTTTTTT. Amino acids: CASSPQDSRNTGELFF.

This chain joins TRBV5-6 and TRBJ1-2, with D unclear. Trimming shortened V by 0 bases and J by 0 bases, and 9 bases separated the two germline ends. CDR1 is SGHDT and CDR2 is YYEEEE in the germline V gene. This CDR3 region has 15 residues. The CDR3 here is CASSLGTYANYGYTF. DNA for the CDR3: TGTGCCAGCAGCTTGGGAACTTATGCTAACTATGGCTACACCTTC.

V usage is TRBV11-2 and J usage is TRBJ2-3; 10 positions match TRBD2. J lost 6 bases, V lost 1 base, and 13 bases had no gene match. CDR3 size: 18 residues. CDR1 SGHAT and CDR2 FQNNGV come from the germline V gene. CDR3: CASSLVVGGGLARDTQYF. Here the CDR3 DNA reads TGTGCCAGCAGCTTAGTAGTGGGGGGGGGACTAGCGAGGGATACGCAGTATTTT.

This clone appeared a few times. The CDR3 DNA follows: TGTGCCAGCAGCGACCTGGAGGCAGGGAGTAATGAGCAGTTCTTC. Encoded protein: CASSDLEAGSNEQFF. The gene calls are TRBV2 and TRBJ2-1; D tentatively fits TRBD1 or TRBD2 (5 bases each). This CDR3 is built from 15 residues. Looked up from germline, CDR1 is SNHLY and CDR2 is FYNNEI. V was clipped by 6 bases and J by 7 bases, with 19 bases between them. Complete variable domain (other parts from reference TRBV2 and TRBJ2-1): EPEVTQTPSHQVTQMGQEVILRCVPISNHLYFYWYRQILGQKVEFLVSFYNNEISEKSEIFDDQFSVERPDGSNFTLKIRSTKLEDSAMYFCASSDLEAGSNEQFFGPGTRLTVL.

The chain couples TRBV4-2 to TRBJ2-3; no clear D. The CDR3 totals 14 residues. Germline CDR1 LGHNA, CDR2 YNFKEQ. V lost 0 bases and J 4 bases, leaving 8 bases between the germline ends. DNA of the CDR3: TGTGCCAGCAGCCAAGACCGCGCTGCAGATACGCAGTATTTT. As protein: CASSQDRAADTQYF.

The chain couples TRBV30 to TRBJ1-1, with D perhaps matching TRBD1 (6 bases). The CDR3 loop spans 15 amino acids. Per germline, CDR1 GTSNPN and CDR2 SVGIG (reference sequence). The V gene lost 6 bases and the J gene lost 1 base, with 18 bases spanning the gap. CDR3 nucleotides: TGTGCCTGCCTAGGGGGGGCCGGAAAGAACACTGAAGCTTTCTTT. It encodes CACLGGAGKNTEAFF.

This clone was seen a handful of times. V usage is TRBV7-9 and J usage is TRBJ2-1, with TRBD2 identical over 9 bases. After removal of 5 bases from V and 10 bases from J, the junction contained 18 bases not matched to a gene. Germline CDR1 SEHNR, CDR2 FQNEAQ (reference sequence). The CDR3 is made up of 17 amino acids. CDR3 sequence reads: CASSPTGVSGSRGEQFF. As DNA, the CDR3 is TGTGCCAGCAGCCCGACGGGGGTTAGCGGGAGCCGCGGAGAGCAGTTCTTC.